These 11 T cell receptor beta chains share one sample of origin, sequenced in a study of vaccination and CD4 T cells after COVID-19. Antigens for these TCRs are unknown. Treatment denoted: roughly 10-day PBMC culture with coronavirus spike peptide pools or control peptides (ViraFEST assay). Cultured CD4+ T cell DNA was sequenced using the Oncomine TCR Beta short-read assay. Each CDR3 protein gets one entry after TCRdb re-called the PCR reads with MiXCR. Counted here are approximately 9,900 distinct CDR3 sequences, about 55% occurring once; the ten biggest clones make up 18%. The source material was CD4+ T cells from blood, cultured in vitro. The source is a human donor who had recovered from COVID-19.

This sequence joins TRBV24-1 and TRBJ1-5, with D unclear. This CDR3 comprises 20 residues. Trimming pared 4 bases from V and 0 bases from J, leaving 24 bases between. Per the germline V gene, CDR1 is KGHDR and CDR2 is SFDVKD. CDR3: CATSDRSYTPGVGSNQPQHF. The CDR3 DNA reads as TGTGCCACCAGTGACCGTAGTTATACGCCCGGTGTTGGTAGCAATCAGCCCCAGCATTTT.

This sequence joins TRBV11-3 and TRBJ2-1, with D perhaps TRBD1 (5 bases). Trimming shortened V by 2 bases and J by 3 bases, and 11 bases separated the two germline ends. The CDR3 has 15 residues. Germline V gene lookup returns CDR1 SGHNT and CDR2 YENEEA. CDR3 DNA: TGTGCCAGCAGCTTAATAGCAGGGAACTACAATGAGCAGTTCTTC. Translating it yields CASSLIAGNYNEQFF.

The chain links TRBV30 to TRBJ1-5; no definite D call. CDR1 and CDR2 from the germline V gene are GTSNPN and SVGIG (reference sequence). The CDR3 is 14 residues long. V lost 0 bases to trimming and J lost 7 bases, with 13 bases between them. CDR3 sequence: CAWSVPRVGQPQHF. Written as DNA, the CDR3 is TGTGCCTGGAGTGTCCCACGGGTGGGCCAGCCCCAGCATTTT. Together with reference TRBV30 and TRBJ1-5, the CDR3 gives the full variable domain: SQTIHQWPATLVQPVGSPLSLECTVEGTSNPNLYWYRQAAGRGLQLLFYSVGIGQISSEVPQNLSASRPQDRQFILSSKKLLLSDSGFYLCAWSVPRVGQPQHFGDGTRLSIL.

This chain links TRBV11-3 with TRBJ2-2; 8 bases line up with TRBD1. Trimming took 5 bases from V and 6 from J; bases not matched to a gene: 5. There are 14 residues in the CDR3. CDR1 SGHNT and CDR2 YENEEA come from the germline V gene. CDR3 residues: CASSPGGRSGELFF. The DNA of the CDR3 is TGTGCCAGCAGCCCAGGGGGCAGGTCCGGGGAGCTGTTTTTT.

The rearrangement uses TRBV30 and TRBJ1-2; 10 bases match TRBD1. CDR1 is GTSNPN and CDR2 is SVGIG in the germline V gene (reference sequence). The V gene end was trimmed by 0 bases and the J gene end by 4 bases; junction bases not matched to a gene: 2. The CDR3 totals 14 residues. CDR3 loop: CAWSVGQGGYGYTF. As DNA, the CDR3 is TGTGCCTGGAGTGTAGGACAGGGGGGCTATGGCTACACCTTC.

The chain carries TRBV19 and TRBJ2-5; 8 nucleotides agree with TRBD2. The CDR3 spans 14 residues. V dropped 5 bases and J dropped 2; count of bases not matched to a gene: 4. Germline V gene lookup returns CDR1 LNHDA and CDR2 SQIVND (reference sequence). This CDR3 is CASSRGLAQETQYF. The DNA for the CDR3 is TGTGCCAGTAGTCGAGGACTAGCTCAAGAGACCCAGTACTTC.

J is TRBJ2-5 and V is TRBV7-6, with D perhaps being TRBD1 or TRBD2 (6 bases each). The CDR3 covers 13 residues. The germline gives CDR1 SGHVS, CDR2 FNYEAQ. Between the trimmed V and J ends, which lost 6 bases and 3 bases, there was a span of 11 bases. CDR3 protein: CASRGGPKETQYF. CDR3 bases: TGTGCCAGCAGAGGGGGGCCGAAAGAGACCCAGTACTTC.

This clonotype appeared a few times. The chain joins TRBV20-1 to TRBJ2-7; D is unclear. Trimming took 3 bases from V and 2 from J, leaving 17 bases between them. The V gene's germline CDR1 is DFQATT and CDR2 SNEGSKA (reference sequence). CDR3 length: 15 amino acids. The CDR3 protein is CSASADSSDAYEQYF. Written as DNA, the CDR3 is TGCAGTGCTAGCGCTGACTCCTCCGATGCCTACGAGCAGTACTTC.

V usage is TRBV7-2 and J usage is TRBJ2-5; tentatively, D is TRBD2 (5 bases). CDR3 length equals 15 residues. V gave up 5 bases and J gave up 3 bases, with 16 bases separating them. The V gene's germline CDR1 is SGHTA and CDR2 FQGNSA. The CDR3 sequence is CASSLHGDRKETQYF. Here the CDR3 DNA reads TGTGCCAGCAGCCTCCACGGGGATCGCAAAGAGACCCAGTACTTC.

The chain couples TRBV12-3 or TRBV12-4 to TRBJ1-2; D perhaps matches TRBD1 (5 bases). The CDR3 runs 15 residues. V lost 0 bases to trimming and J lost 5 bases, with 13 bases between them. In DNA, the CDR3 is TGTGCCAGCAGTTTAGCTACGGGGCCGATTTATGGCTACACCTTC. The encoded protein is CASSLATGPIYGYTF.

Details on this clonotype: One junction end disagrees with the germline gene, perhaps due to a read error. CDR3 DNA: TGTGCCAGCCGAACCACGGGGTTCGACTATGGCCACACCTTC. It is translated as CASRTTGFDYGHTF. The V call is TRBV6-1, the J call TRBJ1-2; no firm D call. Germline lookup yields CDR1 MNHNS and CDR2 SASEGT. The CDR3 totals 14 residues.